The clone carrying this TCR beta chain was found a few times. What was amplified from RNA transcripts were TCR beta CDR3 regions. The HTBI set primed first-round TCR CDR3 RT-PCR. TCRdb fed the multiplex PCR reads into MiXCR, producing one record per CDR3 protein. This sample has about 770,000 distinct CDR3 sequences, with 15% to 20% found just once. Germline V lookup: CDR1 MNHEY, CDR2 SVGEGT. Between the trimmed V and J ends, which lost 2 bases and 2 bases, there was a span of 7 bases. This CDR3 comprises 14 residues. This specimen belongs to a study of T cells in Graves' hyperthyroidism and ophthalmopathy.

The chain couples TRBV6-2 or TRBV6-3 to TRBJ1-5; no definite D call. The source of this sequence is a woman between 50 and 59 years old with Graves' hyperthyroidism that later progressed to Graves' ophthalmopathy. The specimen sequenced was blood. CDR3 sequence: CASSYMSGNQPQHF. The CDR3 region has the DNA TGTGCCAGCAGTTACATGTCCGGCAATCAGCCCCAGCATTTT.